These 17 T cell receptor beta chains were all obtained from the same sample, sequenced in a study of low-dose radiotherapy and immunotherapy resistance in tumors. Time point denoted: after trial treatment. Treatment in this sample: LDRT plus nivolumab, ipilimumab, low-dose cyclophosphamide and aspirin (RACIN trial). Both TCRalpha and TCRbeta chains were reverse transcribed with V-gene-specific primers. Over 20 PCR cycles, TCRs were amplified from a constant-region primer and V-primer adapter. A single record per CDR3 protein comes from TCRdb applying MiXCR to the reads. The table has tens of thousands of distinct CDR3 sequences, less than 25% seen once. The sequences come from PBMCs, collected after low-dose radiotherapy plus immunotherapy. The receptors stem from a female donor with ovarian cancer.

V and J are TRBV5-6 and TRBJ2-6; TRBD1 might be the D (5 bases). CDR3 length equals 15 residues. The germline V gene has CDR1 SGHDT and CDR2 YYEEEE. V was cut by 2 bases and J by 2 bases, with 8 bases left in between. The CDR3 here is CASSFRVPGANVLTF. CDR3 DNA: TGTGCCAGCAGCTTCAGGGTCCCTGGGGCCAACGTCCTGACTTTC.

This clonotype was observed at least ten times. The J gene is TRBJ1-1, the V gene TRBV28, with a weak D call TRBD1 (6 bases). This CDR3 region has 15 residues. The germline V gene has CDR1 MDHEN and CDR2 SYDVKM. V was pared by 8 bases and J by 1 base, with 17 bases between. CDR3 region: CASDGIQGENTEAFF. DNA for the CDR3: TGTGCCAGCGATGGCATACAGGGAGAGAACACTGAAGCTTTCTTT.

This clonotype was seen many times. The chain recombines TRBV20-1 with TRBJ1-3, with 7 nucleotides matching TRBD1. From germline, CDR1 is DFQATT and CDR2 SNEGSKA (reference sequence). V shed 0 bases, J shed 8 bases, and the junction held 13 bases outside the gene matches. This CDR3 comprises 16 residues. CDR3 sequence (DNA): TGCAGTGCTAGAGATCCCGACAGGGTAGGCGAAGACACCATATATTTT. Translated: CSARDPDRVGEDTIYF.

This clonotype came up many times. This chain uses TRBV27 with TRBJ1-2; D is perhaps TRBD1 (5 bases). The CDR3 totals 16 residues. Germline CDR1 and CDR2: MNHEY and SMNVEV (reference sequence). Trimming took off 0 bases at V and 2 bases at J, with 13 bases between the two ends. CDR3 bases: TGTGCCAGCAGTTTATCCTTTGGGGCAGGGAACTATGGCTACACCTTC. This codes for CASSLSFGAGNYGYTF.

In its sample, this clonotype was seen a few times. This chain connects TRBV28 to TRBJ2-1, with TRBD1 as a possible D gene (7 bases). The germline CDR1 and CDR2 sequences are MDHEN and SYDVKM. CDR3 size: 13 residues. Deletions cut 4 bases from V and 6 bases from J, with 10 bases between. The DNA of the CDR3 is TGTGCCAGCAGTTCGCAGGGGGGCAATGAGCAGTTCTTC. Residues: CASSSQGGNEQFF. Based on the CDR3 plus reference TRBV28 and TRBJ2-1, the full variable domain is DVKVTQSSRYLVKRTGEKVFLECVQDMDHENMFWYRQDPGLGLRLIYFSYDVKMKEKGDIPEGYSVSREKKERFSLILESASTNQTSMYLCASSSQGGNEQFFGPGTRLTVL.

This clonotype was detected many times. The chain combines TRBV7-8 with TRBJ2-5, with D perhaps TRBD1 (6 bases). Trimming removed 4 bases from V and 1 base from J, with 13 bases in between. The CDR3 contains 15 residues. From germline, CDR1 is SGHVS and CDR2 FQNEAQ. Here the CDR3 reads CASSSPRGIQETQYF. In DNA, the CDR3 is TGTGCCAGCAGCTCACCAAGGGGGATCCAAGAGACCCAGTACTTC.

Comments on this clonotype: A read error is the likely source, as a far larger clone sits one nucleotide away. This sequence joins TRBV24-1 and TRBJ2-7; D remains unclear. The CDR3 contains 11 residues. The germline V gene has CDR1 KGHDR and CDR2 SFDVKD. The CDR3: CASSGAYEQYF. The DNA for the CDR3 is TGTGCCAGCAGTGGGGCCTACGAGCAGTACTTC.

The V gene is TRBV7-2, the J gene TRBJ2-1; TRBD2 might be the D (5 bases). The germline V gene encodes CDR1 SGHTA and CDR2 FQGNSA. The CDR3 extends over 14 amino acids. V was clipped by 5 bases and J by 6 bases, with 14 bases between them. The CDR3 region has the DNA TGTGCCAGCAGCACCAGCGGACCAGGCAATGAGCAGTTCTTC. It is translated as CASSTSGPGNEQFF.

This clonotype showed up just once. This chain connects TRBV28 to TRBJ2-5; D gene ambiguous. Deletions cut 4 bases from V and 5 bases from J, with 8 bases between. CDR3 size: 12 residues. Germline V gene data show CDR1 as MDHEN and CDR2 as SYDVKM. CDR3: CASSSIPETQYF. The CDR3 DNA follows: TGTGCCAGCAGTTCGATCCCGGAGACCCAGTACTTC.

This clonotype was observed many times. The gene calls are TRBV20-1 and TRBJ1-2, with D unresolved. V was cut by 0 bases and J by 8 bases, with 10 bases left in between. Per germline, CDR1 DFQATT and CDR2 SNEGSKA (reference sequence). The CDR3 covers 12 residues. The CDR3 here is CSARDKSGGYTF. CDR3 nucleotide sequence: TGCAGTGCTAGAGATAAGTCTGGGGGCTACACCTTC.

This clonotype was recorded many times. This chain connects TRBV11-1 to TRBJ2-2, with D unresolved. The CDR3 runs to 13 residues. The germline gives CDR1 SGHAT, CDR2 FQDESV (reference sequence). Trimming shortened V by 2 bases and J by 7 bases, and 8 bases separated the two germline ends. CDR3 loop: CASSLKVRGELFF. CDR3 nucleotide sequence: TGTGCCAGCAGCTTAAAGGTGCGCGGGGAGCTGTTTTTT.

In its sample, this clonotype was seen many times. The chain has TRBV7-2 and TRBJ2-5; 7 bases map to TRBD1. The V and J ends lost 5 bases and 5 bases, in that order; junction bases with no gene match: 8. CDR3 length equals 14 residues. CDR1 is SGHTA and CDR2 is FQGNSA in the germline V gene. This chain's CDR3 is CASSKDRNTETQYF. The CDR3 DNA reads as TGTGCCAGCAGCAAGGACAGGAACACGGAGACCCAGTACTTC.

The rearrangement links TRBV28 to TRBJ1-5, with D uncertain. Trimming took 5 bases from V and 4 from J, leaving 12 bases between them. Germline V gene lookup returns CDR1 MDHEN and CDR2 SYDVKM. The CDR3 runs to 14 residues. The CDR3 DNA reads as TGTGCCAGCAGTCGAAGACTGCCAAATCAGCCCCAGCATTTT. As protein: CASSRRLPNQPQHF.

The table lists this clonotype with many counts. The rearrangement links TRBV3-1 to TRBJ1-2; D possibly corresponds to TRBD1 (6 bases). The CDR3 extends over 13 amino acids. V lost 4 bases to trimming and J lost 6 bases, with 12 bases between them. The germline V gene has CDR1 LGHDT and CDR2 YNNKEL (reference sequence). Here the CDR3 reads CASSPQGRNGYTF. CDR3 in DNA: TGTGCCAGCAGCCCCCAGGGGCGTAATGGCTACACCTTC.

This clonotype was recorded many times. The chain uses TRBV5-4 and TRBJ2-1; the match to TRBD2 covers 11 bases. The CDR3 has 16 amino acids. J lost 7 bases, V lost 4 bases, and 10 bases had no gene match. Germline loops: CDR1 SGHNT, CDR2 YYREEE (reference sequence). The CDR3 protein is CASSQVLAGGPNEQFF. CDR3 DNA sequence: TGTGCCAGCAGCCAGGTCTTAGCGGGGGGGCCGAATGAGCAGTTCTTC.

This clonotype has a count of ten or more. The V and J genes are TRBV3-1 and TRBJ1-1, with 7 bases identical to TRBD1. V dropped 1 base and J dropped 0; count of bases not matched to a gene: 11. CDR1 LGHDT and CDR2 YNNKEL come from the germline V gene (reference sequence). This CDR3 has 18 residues. The CDR3: CASSQGRMGQIMNTEAFF. The DNA for the CDR3 is TGTGCCAGCAGCCAAGGCCGAATGGGACAGATCATGAACACTGAAGCTTTCTTT.

This clonotype appeared many times. The genes are TRBV7-2 and TRBJ2-4; TRBD2 is a possible D gene (5 bases). Trimming removed 5 bases from V and 0 bases from J, with 17 bases in between. This CDR3 is 17 amino acids long. Germline values: CDR1 SGHTA, CDR2 FQGNSA. In nucleotides, the CDR3 is TGTGCCAGCAGCGCCCCTAAGGGAGTACTAGCCAAAAACATTCAGTACTTC. Translating gives CASSAPKGVLAKNIQYF.